This is a list of T cell receptor beta chains from one sample in a study of blood T cell repertoires in COVID-19. TCRdb's copy holds only in-frame clones and misses some; the assay was immunoSEQ multiplex PCR. Of some 70,000 clones listed, roughly 89% were seen once; the top ten hold 5% to 6.5%. Sequenced input: peripheral blood. The receptors were sampled from a man in his fifties with acute or convalescent COVID-19. CDR3s include the opening cysteine and the closing phenylalanine or tryptophan. The order of the fields is D gene, clone size, V gene, J gene, CDR3 protein, CDR3 DNA. The D gene is left open where the match is weak. Clone size is shown for a subset of rows, as once, few, many or a class of expanded clone.

>.|few|TRBV27|TRBJ2-1
CASSPSTGERIHEQFF
TGTGCCAGCAGTCCTTCGACGGGAGAAAGGATACATGAGCAGTTCTTC
>.|few|TRBV15|TRBJ1-1
CATSRDFRGGNTEAFF
TGTGCCACCAGCAGAGATTTCCGGGGTGGGAACACTGAAGCTTTCTTT
>TRBD2|once|TRBV9|TRBJ2-2
CASSVESGSRTGELFF
TGTGCCAGCAGCGTAGAAAGCGGGAGTCGTACCGGGGAGCTGTTTTTT
>TRBD1|few|TRBV15|TRBJ1-5
CATSRYAGQGYGNQPQHF
TGTGCCACCAGCAGATATGCGGGACAGGGGTATGGCAATCAGCCCCAGCATTTT
>.|.|TRBV24-1|TRBJ2-7
CATSDPRESSGQYF
TGTGCCACCAGTGATCCCCGGGAGAGCTCTGGGCAGTACTTC
>TRBD1|.|TRBV2|TRBJ1-5
CASRDRGGHQPQHF
TGTGCCAGCAGAGACAGGGGAGGCCATCAGCCCCAGCATTTT
>TRBD1|.|TRBV30|TRBJ1-2
CAWSPGQGNYGYTF
TGTGCCTGGAGCCCGGGACAGGGGAACTATGGCTACACCTTC
>TRBD1|.|TRBV11-3|TRBJ1-2
CASSPRIGNRGDGYTF
TGTGCCAGCAGCCCCCGAATAGGAAACAGGGGGGATGGCTACACCTTC
>.|.|TRBV20-1|TRBJ1-1
CSARRDTEAFF
TGCAGTGCCAGGCGCGACACTGAAGCTTTCTTT
>.|.|TRBV9|TRBJ2-3
CASSVSGGPRTDTQYF
TGTGCCAGCAGCGTCTCTGGCGGCCCGAGGACAGATACGCAGTATTTT
>.|.|TRBV4-3|TRBJ2-3
CASSQEAGGMADTQYF
TGCGCCAGCAGCCAAGAAGCAGGAGGGATGGCAGATACGCAGTATTTT
>.|.|TRBV11-2|TRBJ1-1
CASSLGNPGPNTEAFF
TGTGCCAGCAGCTTAGGTAACCCTGGGCCGAACACTGAAGCTTTCTTT
>TRBD1|.|TRBV5-1|TRBJ1-6
CASSPEGTGSLTPLHF
TGCGCCAGCAGCCCGGAGGGGACAGGGTCTCTGACACCCCTCCACTTT
>.|.|TRBV7-2|TRBJ2-2
CASSSSSPGELFF
TGTGCCAGCAGCTCTAGTTCCCCCGGGGAGCTGTTTTTT
>TRBD2|.|TRBV27|TRBJ2-3
CASSPGTSGTDTQYF
TGTGCCAGCAGTCCCGGGACTAGCGGCACAGATACGCAGTATTTT
>TRBD1|.|TRBV15|TRBJ2-5
CATSRGGQGKETQYF
TGTGCCACCAGCAGAGGGGGACAGGGAAAAGAGACCCAGTACTTC
>TRBD1|.|TRBV6-5|TRBJ1-2
CASSYGTGTVNYGYTF
TGTGCCAGCAGTTATGGGACCGGGACAGTTAACTATGGCTACACCTTC
>TRBD2|few|TRBV6-2/TRBV6-3|TRBJ2-1
CASSYPTGFLSGRASYNEQFF
TGTGCCAGCAGTTACCCGACAGGGTTTCTAAGCGGGAGGGCCTCCTACAATGAGCAGTTCTTC
>.|.|TRBV19|TRBJ2-1
CASSILALSYNEQFF
TGTGCCAGTAGTATTCTAGCGCTATCCTACAATGAGCAGTTCTTC
>.|.|TRBV30|TRBJ1-1
CAWSVDWGNTEAFF
TGTGCCTGGAGTGTGGACTGGGGGAACACTGAAGCTTTCTTT
>TRBD1|.|TRBV6-6|TRBJ1-3
CASSDRGKPGNTIYF
TGTGCCAGCAGTGACAGGGGAAAACCTGGAAACACCATATATTTT